One sample yielded the 29 T cell receptor beta chains listed below, sequenced in a study of blood T cell repertoires in COVID-19. Profiling relied on immunoSEQ multiplex PCR, and the TCRdb table lists in-frame clones only, not all of them. The sample holds roughly 410,000 clones; about 88% are singletons and the top ten take 1.5% to 1.7%. What was sequenced was peripheral blood. Receptors were obtained from a woman aged 40-49 years with COVID-19, enrolled during active disease.

In the case of this clone: One junction end does not reproduce the germline sequence, and a read error may be involved. The rearrangement uses TRBV28 and TRBJ1-2; the D is unclear. The CDR3 is 18 amino acids. CDR1 is MDHEN, CDR2 SYDVKM, per germline. CDR3 nucleotides: TGTGCCAGCAGCTCCCCAGGTTTGGGTGGAGGCGCTAATTATGGCTACACCTTC. The encoded protein is CASSSPGLGGGANYGYTF.

J is TRBJ2-2 and V is TRBV12-3 or TRBV12-4; D gene uncertain. This CDR3 is built from 13 residues. V shed 4 bases and J shed 4 bases, with 7 bases lying between them. The CDR3 coding sequence is TGTGCCAGCAGTTCTCTACGCACCGGGGAGCTGTTTTTT. Protein product: CASSSLRTGELFF.

The rearrangement joins TRBV7-2 to TRBJ2-3, with D possibly matching TRBD2 (5 bases). From germline, CDR1 is SGHTA and CDR2 FQGNSA. V was pared by 1 base and J by 5 bases, with 13 bases between. This CDR3 has 15 residues. The CDR3 DNA is TGTGCCAGCAGCTTAGTCGCTAGTGCGGGAGATACGCAGTATTTT. Translating it yields CASSLVASAGDTQYF. Complete variable domain (other parts from reference TRBV7-2 and TRBJ2-3): GAGVSQSPSNKVTEKGKDVELRCDPISGHTALYWYRQSLGQGLEFLIYFQGNSAPDKSGLPSDRFSAERTGGSVSTLTIQRTQQEDSAVYLCASSLVASAGDTQYFGPGTRLTVL.

The DNA of the CDR3 is TGTGCCAGCAGTGACAGGGTTTTCTCCTACGAGCAGTACTTC. Protein sequence: CASSDRVFSYEQYF. This sequence joins TRBV6-2 or TRBV6-3 and TRBJ2-7; TRBD1 matches at 7 bases. The CDR3 is 14 residues long. Germline V gene sequence: CDR1 MNHEY, CDR2 SVGEGT. V dropped 5 bases and J dropped 0; count of bases not matched to a gene: 4.

The CDR3 protein is CASSLDRVLRSNYGYTF. In DNA form, the CDR3 reads TGTGCCAGCAGTTTGGATCGGGTTCTGCGTTCTAACTATGGCTACACCTTC. This chain links TRBV28 with TRBJ1-2, with unresolved D. V was trimmed by 3 bases and J by 0 bases, leaving 17 bases between them. There are 17 residues in the CDR3. Germline V CDR1 and CDR2: MDHEN, SYDVKM.

The CDR3 region has the DNA TGTGCCAGCAGTGAAAACGGGAACTATGGCTACACCTTC. This gives the protein CASSENGNYGYTF. The chain uses TRBV6-1 and TRBJ1-2; D is unresolved. CDR1 MNHNS and CDR2 SASEGT come from the germline V gene. V lost 2 bases, J lost 2 bases, and 6 bases lay in between. The CDR3 is made up of 13 amino acids.

This chain links TRBV7-9 with TRBJ1-2; 9 bases map to TRBD1. The CDR3 spans 17 residues. V dropped 0 bases and J dropped 2; count of bases not matched to a gene: 7. From germline, CDR1 is SEHNR and CDR2 FQNEAQ (reference sequence). In DNA form, the CDR3 reads TGTGCCAGCAGCTTAGCGGGAGCACAGGGGGCAAACTATGGCTACACCTTC. This translates into CASSLAGAQGANYGYTF.

This clone was counted only a few times. The genes are TRBV27 and TRBJ1-5; possible D gene TRBD1, 5 bases. The germline V gene encodes CDR1 MNHEY and CDR2 SMNVEV (reference sequence). The CDR3 totals 12 residues. The V gene lost 3 bases and the J gene lost 6 bases, with 6 bases spanning the gap. The CDR3 region has the DNA TGTGCCAGCAGTTTCCAGGGTCAGCCCCAGCATTTT. Translation gives CASSFQGQPQHF.

V gene TRBV3-1 (or the pseudogene TRBV3-2) combines with J gene TRBJ2-1, with D possibly matching TRBD1 (5 bases). The CDR3 covers 16 residues. V dropped 4 bases and J dropped 7 bases, with 20 bases sitting between them. Germline CDR1 is LGHDT and CDR2 is YNNKEL (reference sequence). As DNA, the CDR3 is TGTGCCAGCAGCCTAGCTCTCGGGCCTCAGGGAAATGAGCAGTTCTTC. Encoded protein: CASSLALGPQGNEQFF.

This clone was observed a few times. The chain combines TRBV2 with TRBJ1-1, with 11 bases that match TRBD1. The CDR3 totals 17 residues. J gave up 2 bases and V 10 bases, and 15 bases lay outside the gene matches. CDR1 is SNHLY, CDR2 FYNNEI, per germline. This CDR3 reads CAIRLGQGAQGNTEAFF. The CDR3 DNA follows: TGTGCCATCCGACTCGGACAGGGGGCGCAGGGTAACACTGAAGCTTTCTTT.

The chain has TRBV2 and TRBJ2-5; D remains unclear. CDR3 length: 10 residues. V lost 7 bases and J lost 5, with 5 bases in between. Germline CDR1 is SNHLY and CDR2 is FYNNEI. Here the CDR3 reads CASMRETQYF. Here the CDR3 DNA reads TGTGCCAGCATGAGGGAGACCCAGTACTTC.

The chain carries TRBV5-1 and TRBJ1-1, with TRBD1 matching 9 bases. V lost 2 bases and J lost 3; bases outside the gene matches: 5. CDR3 length: 15 amino acids. Germline CDR1 is SGHRS and CDR2 is YFSETQ. CDR3 region: CASSLDRGMDTEAFF. The DNA of the CDR3 is TGCGCCAGCAGCTTAGACAGGGGGATGGACACTGAAGCTTTCTTT. Together with reference TRBV5-1 and TRBJ1-1, the CDR3 gives the full variable domain: KAGVTQTPRYLIKTRGQQVTLSCSPISGHRSVSWYQQTPGQGLQFLFEYFSETQRNKGNFPGRFSGRQFSNSRSEMNVSTLELGDSALYLCASSLDRGMDTEAFFGQGTRLTVV.

This chain links TRBV10-3 with TRBJ2-5; 10 bases line up with TRBD2. Germline V gene lookup returns CDR1 ENHRY and CDR2 SYGVKD. CDR3 length equals 17 residues. After removal of 4 bases from V and 5 bases from J, the junction contained 13 bases not matched to a gene. DNA of the CDR3: TGTGCCATCAGTGGGGGAAGTCCCAGCGGGGGGGCCGAGACCCAGTACTTC. Amino acids: CAISGGSPSGGAETQYF.

The J gene is TRBJ1-3, the V gene TRBV7-9; TRBD1 matches at 8 bases. The CDR3 covers 17 residues. V lost 5 bases and J lost 0; bases outside the gene matches: 9. Germline V gene lookup returns CDR1 SEHNR and CDR2 FQNEAQ (reference sequence). The chain's CDR3 is CASSGGQGPSSGNTIYF. CDR3 DNA sequence: TGTGCCAGCAGCGGAGGACAGGGTCCATCCTCTGGAAACACCATATATTTT.

V and J are TRBV12-3 or TRBV12-4 and TRBJ1-1; 9 nucleotides align to TRBD1. This CDR3 contains 12 residues. With 7 bases clipped from V and 8 bases from J, the junction kept 5 bases outside the gene matches. CDR3 in amino acids: CASTRGTGEAFF. Here the CDR3 DNA reads TGTGCCAGCACCCGGGGGACAGGGGAAGCTTTCTTT.

The rearrangement joins TRBV19 to TRBJ1-5; D unclear. The CDR3 loop spans 15 amino acids. Germline V gene data show CDR1 as LNHDA and CDR2 as SQIVND (reference sequence). V lost 9 bases and J 0 bases, leaving 15 bases between the germline ends. Written as DNA, the CDR3 is TGTGCCAGCCAACAGACACAATATAGCAATCAGCCCCAGCATTTT. This codes for CASQQTQYSNQPQHF.

The chain links TRBV21-1 to TRBJ2-7; TRBD1, as called in the table, went unchecked against the DNA. TRBV21-1 counts as a pseudogene. The CDR3 runs to 15 residues. CDR3 nucleotide sequence: TGTGCCAGCAACTCGATCCCCGGGACAGCCTACGAGCAGTACTTC. As protein: CASNSIPGTAYEQYF.

The gene calls are TRBV5-1 and TRBJ2-6; tentative D call: TRBD2 (5 bases). V gave up 0 bases and J gave up 0 bases, with 7 bases separating them. Germline CDR1 is SGHRS and CDR2 is YFSETQ. The CDR3 spans 16 residues. The CDR3 DNA reads as TGCGCCAGCAGCTTGGTGCTAGCCTCTGGGGCCAACGTCCTGACTTTC. This sequence encodes CASSLVLASGANVLTF.

This rearrangement joins TRBV2 to TRBJ1-2; possibly TRBD1 for D (5 bases). Germline V gene sequence: CDR1 SNHLY, CDR2 FYNNEI. Trimming took off 6 bases at V and 7 bases at J, with 15 bases between the two ends. CDR3 size: 13 residues. The CDR3 nucleotides are TGTGCCAGCAGGACACCAGGGCGAGGTGGCTACACCTTC. Its protein product is CASRTPGRGGYTF.

This clone was counted once. This chain links TRBV3-1 (or the pseudogene TRBV3-2) with TRBJ1-2; no firm D call. Germline CDR1 and CDR2: LGHDT and YNNKEL (reference sequence). Deletions cut 1 base from V and 6 bases from J, with 15 bases between. The CDR3 runs to 15 residues. DNA of the CDR3: TGTGCCAGCAGCCAAGCTAACACAGTTCTCCATGGCTACACCTTC. Translation: CASSQANTVLHGYTF.

The rearrangement links TRBV5-4 to TRBJ2-3; tentative D call: TRBD2 (7 bases). The CDR3 extends over 16 amino acids. V lost 4 bases, J lost 4 bases, and 19 bases lay in between. Germline lookup yields CDR1 SGHNT and CDR2 YYREEE (reference sequence). As DNA, the CDR3 is TGTGCCAGCAGCCCAAAGGGGGGGGCGCCCGCAGATACGCAGTATTTT. Protein product: CASSPKGGAPADTQYF.

The V and J genes are TRBV27 and TRBJ1-4; unclear D gene. The CDR3 runs 15 residues. Trimming cost V 3 bases and J 0 bases, with 8 bases left between them. Germline CDR1 and CDR2: MNHEY and SMNVEV (reference sequence). The chain's CDR3 is CASSFSIATNEKLFF. DNA for the CDR3: TGTGCCAGCAGTTTCTCCATAGCAACTAATGAAAAACTGTTTTTT.

The gene calls are TRBV28 and TRBJ1-1; tentative D call: TRBD1 (5 bases). Trimming pared 2 bases from V and 1 base from J, leaving 17 bases between. CDR1 is MDHEN, CDR2 SYDVKM, per germline. The CDR3 extends over 17 amino acids. The CDR3 DNA follows: TGTGCCAGCAGTTTAGGTTGGAGGGGAATGGGGAACACTGAAGCTTTCTTT. Its translation: CASSLGWRGMGNTEAFF.

The V call is TRBV7-9, the J call TRBJ2-7; 7 bases are a match to TRBD2. The germline CDR1 and CDR2 sequences are SEHNR and FQNEAQ (reference sequence). The V gene end was trimmed by 2 bases and the J gene end by 3 bases; junction bases not matched to a gene: 16. The CDR3 is 18 amino acids. The CDR3 protein is CASSLYVGGGTTHYEQYF. The CDR3 nucleotides are TGTGCCAGCAGCTTATATGTGGGTGGTGGGACTACTCACTACGAGCAGTACTTC. The variable domain in full, completed from reference TRBV7-9 and TRBJ2-7, reads DTGVSQNPRHKITKRGQNVTFRCDPISEHNRLYWYRQTLGQGPEFLTYFQNEAQLEKSRLLSDRFSAERPKGSFSTLEIQRTEQGDSAMYLCASSLYVGGGTTHYEQYFGPGTRLTVT.

The genes are TRBV27 and TRBJ2-1; TRBD1 is a possible D gene (5 bases). CDR1 is MNHEY, CDR2 SMNVEV, per germline (reference sequence). This CDR3 contains 18 residues. Between the trimmed V and J ends, which lost 1 base and 2 bases, there was a span of 18 bases. The CDR3 protein is CASSLFFSSWGTYNEQFF. The CDR3 bases are TGTGCCAGCAGTTTATTCTTTAGTTCTTGGGGCACCTACAATGAGCAGTTCTTC.

J is TRBJ1-5 and V is TRBV2; D uncertain. CDR1 and CDR2 from the germline V gene are SNHLY and FYNNEI. The CDR3 runs to 16 residues. Trimming cost V 6 bases and J 3 bases, with 18 bases left between them. Written as DNA, the CDR3 is TGTGCCAGCAGCGACCCCCGTACGAGGAACAATCAGCCCCAGCATTTT. Encoded protein: CASSDPRTRNNQPQHF.

The chain couples TRBV19 to TRBJ1-1; D remains ambiguous. The CDR3 extends over 13 amino acids. V lost 2 bases, J lost 2 bases, and 6 bases lay in between. The germline gives CDR1 LNHDA, CDR2 SQIVND (reference sequence). The CDR3 spells CASSIFINTEAFF. The CDR3 nucleotides are TGTGCCAGTAGTATATTTATTAACACTGAAGCTTTCTTT.

The chain uses TRBV28 and TRBJ1-4; 9 bases agree with TRBD1. Losses at the gene ends were 5 bases for V and 2 bases for J; bases not matched to a gene: 6. CDR1 is MDHEN and CDR2 is SYDVKM in the germline V gene. The CDR3 runs 16 residues. The CDR3 DNA reads as TGTGCCAGCAGTCAGACAGGGGGGGTGACTAATGAAAAACTGTTTTTT. Translation gives CASSQTGGVTNEKLFF.

This clone has a count of ten or more. The V gene is TRBV4-1, the J gene TRBJ1-2, with 8 bases fitting TRBD1. CDR1 MGHRA and CDR2 YSYEKL come from the germline V gene. The CDR3 contains 13 residues. With V trimmed by 2 bases and J by 8 bases, 4 bases remained unmatched. The CDR3 DNA reads TGCGCCAGCAGCCAAACAGGGGGGAAAGGCTACACCTTC. This gives the protein CASSQTGGKGYTF.